This T cell receptor beta chain came from a study of cytomegalovirus exposure and HLA in healthy donors. Overall study results and limits: A later analysis linked a missense DCLRE1C variant to TCR beta V- and J-gene trimming.

Both 60 Vbeta primers and 13 Jbeta primers went into the PCR. TCRdb's copy holds only in-frame clones and misses some; the assay was immunoSEQ multiplex PCR. Its table records fewer than 60,000 clones. V gave up 7 bases and J gave up 3 bases, with 12 bases separating them. This CDR3 is built from 13 residues. CDR1 ENHRY and CDR2 SYGVKD come from the germline V gene. Concerning this clone itself: Its target is not known.

The sequence came from a woman aged 40 to 55 in good health and CMV-seronegative. The specimen sequenced was PBMCs. The chain has TRBV10-3 and TRBJ1-1, with a tentative D call TRBD1 (6 bases). In nucleotides, the CDR3 is TGTGCCATCACCGAACAGGGTGACACTGAAGCTTTCTTT. Translation: CAITEQGDTEAFF.